This T cell receptor (beta chain) came from a study of blood T cell repertoires in COVID-19. Germline CDR1 SGHTA, CDR2 FQGTGA. V was pared by 4 bases and J by 5 bases, with 11 bases between. CDR3 length equals 13 residues. This clone has just one count. TCRdb keeps only in-frame clones here, not all; method: immunoSEQ multiplex PCR. Of some 270,000 clones in the sample, around 89% are singletons; the top ten hold approximately 2.1%. The genes are TRBV7-3 and TRBJ1-1, with D unresolved. This receptor was obtained from a woman aged 60-75 years with COVID-19, enrolled during active disease. Sequencing used peripheral blood. CDR3 region: CASSSAPGTEAFF. CDR3 coding DNA: TGTGCCAGCAGCTCGGCGCCGGGTACTGAAGCTTTCTTT.